The 26 T cell receptor beta chains presented below share a single source sample, sequenced in a study of Ad26.COV2.S vaccination and SARS-CoV-2 variants. As for treatment: 15 to 20 received Ad26.COV2.S at low or high dose, single or two shots; 5 received placebo; per-sample allocation not given. Sampling happened 63 days after the first vaccine or placebo injection. The protocol was immunoSEQ multiplex PCR, while the TCRdb copy is restricted to in-frame clones and leaves out a portion. Of roughly 400,000 clones listed, 75% to 90% are singletons. Sequences were derived from peripheral blood, sampled in a trial of Ad26.COV2.S vaccine versus placebo. The receptors stem from a person between 18 and 65 years old who received the Ad26.COV2.S COVID-19 vaccine or a placebo.

This clone was counted a single time. The chain recombines TRBV7-8 with TRBJ1-5, with D unclear. This CDR3 region has 15 residues. Trimming removed 1 base from V and 4 bases from J, with 11 bases in between. Germline lookup yields CDR1 SGHVS and CDR2 FQNEAQ. The CDR3 DNA reads as TGTGCCAGCAGCTTAGGCGGCAGGAGGAATCAGCCCCAGCATTTT. Its protein product is CASSLGGRRNQPQHF. Full variable domain (remainder filled in from reference TRBV7-8 and TRBJ1-5): GAGVSQSPRYKVAKRGQDVALRCDPISGHVSLFWYQQALGQGPEFLTYFQNEAQLDKSGLPSDRFFAERPEGSVSTLKIQRTQQEDSAVYLCASSLGGRRNQPQHFGDGTRLSIL.

V gene TRBV5-4 combines with J gene TRBJ2-7; 8 bases are shared with TRBD2. Per the germline V gene, CDR1 is SGHNT and CDR2 is YYREEE (reference sequence). The CDR3 runs 15 residues. After removal of 4 bases from V and 5 bases from J, the junction contained 11 bases not matched to a gene. The CDR3 nucleotides are TGTGCCAGCAGCCCCGTAAACGGGAGGGCCGACGAGCAGTACTTC. Its protein product is CASSPVNGRADEQYF.

This sequence joins TRBV4-3 and TRBJ1-2; the D gene is possibly TRBD1 (6 bases). Per germline, CDR1 LGHNA and CDR2 YSLEER. This CDR3 contains 15 residues. Trimming stripped 1 base from V and 4 bases from J, with 13 bases between. The CDR3: CASSQVGARGYGYTF. The CDR3 coding sequence is TGCGCCAGCAGCCAAGTGGGGGCCCGAGGCTATGGCTACACCTTC.

The rearrangement joins TRBV19 to TRBJ2-1, with 12 bases that match TRBD2. The CDR3 covers 14 residues. Germline V gene data show CDR1 as LNHDA and CDR2 as SQIVND (reference sequence). The V segment lost 5 bases and the J segment 9 bases; nucleotides outside the gene matches: 5. CDR3 in amino acids: CASSSSGRAGEQFF. The CDR3 coding sequence is TGTGCCAGTAGTTCTAGCGGGAGGGCAGGTGAGCAGTTCTTC.

V and J are TRBV29-1 and TRBJ2-3; D gene unclear. Germline V gives CDR1 SQVTM, CDR2 ANQGSEA. CDR3 length equals 12 residues. V lost 3 bases, J lost 3 bases, and 7 bases lay in between. This chain's CDR3 is CSVDKGTDTQYF. The CDR3 DNA follows: TGCAGCGTTGATAAAGGGACAGATACGCAGTATTTT.

The rearrangement uses TRBV5-6 and TRBJ1-4, with 7 positions matching TRBD1. Germline lookup yields CDR1 SGHDT and CDR2 YYEEEE. V trimming: 0 bases; J trimming: 8 bases; junction bases outside the gene matches: 10. The CDR3 runs 16 residues. The CDR3 loop reads CASSLDRGLVPEKLFF. In nucleotides, the CDR3 is TGTGCCAGCAGCTTGGACAGGGGTCTAGTACCCGAAAAACTGTTTTTT.

The genes are TRBV6-5 and TRBJ2-7; 11 bases are shared with TRBD2. Germline V CDR1 and CDR2: MNHEY, SVGAGI. The CDR3 spans 16 residues. The J segment lost 6 bases and the V segment lost 0 bases, leaving 7 bases of the junction unmatched. The CDR3 loop is CASSYSGLAGGGEQYF. CDR3 DNA: TGTGCCAGCAGTTACTCGGGGCTAGCGGGAGGTGGCGAGCAGTACTTC.

The J gene is TRBJ2-7, the V gene TRBV27, with unresolved D. The length of the CDR3 is 13 residues. Germline V gene data show CDR1 as MNHEY and CDR2 as SMNVEV (reference sequence). V was trimmed by 4 bases and J by 5 bases, leaving 12 bases between them. Here the CDR3 reads CASSSQYFNEQYF. The CDR3 nucleotides are TGTGCCAGCAGTTCCCAATACTTTAACGAGCAGTACTTC.

The CDR3 sequence: CASSLTPRDYGYTF. CDR3 DNA: TGTGCCAGCAGTTTAACCCCCCGGGACTATGGCTACACCTTC. The chain carries TRBV27 and TRBJ1-2, with D uncertain. Germline-derived CDR1 and CDR2 are MNHEY and SMNVEV (reference sequence). The CDR3 sequence is 14 residues long. V lost 2 bases to trimming and J lost 3 bases, with 10 bases between them.

The V and J genes are TRBV4-1 and TRBJ2-3; D is uncertain. The V gene lost 0 bases and the J gene lost 4 bases, with 5 bases spanning the gap. The CDR3 has 13 amino acids. Germline-derived CDR1 and CDR2 are MGHRA and YSYEKL. CDR3 nucleotide sequence: TGCGCCAGCAGCCAAGATGCTGCAGATACGCAGTATTTT. Translated, it gives CASSQDAADTQYF.

The chain combines TRBV12-3 or TRBV12-4 with TRBJ1-1; the D is unclear. The CDR3 extends over 11 amino acids. Trimming stripped 7 bases from V and 1 base from J, with 4 bases between. CDR3 nucleotides: TGTGCCAGCACCGAGAACACTGAAGCTTTCTTT. Translating gives CASTENTEAFF.

This chain connects TRBV9 to TRBJ2-2; TRBD2 matches 12 bases. Germline trimming cut 4 bases from V and 0 bases from J; bases unmatched to any gene: 10. Germline lookup yields CDR1 SGDLS and CDR2 YYNGEE. This CDR3 spans 19 amino acids. CDR3 in DNA: TGTGCCAGCAGCTCGAGGGGACTAGCGGGCGTCGCGAACACCGGGGAGCTGTTTTTT. Translation: CASSSRGLAGVANTGELFF.

The rearrangement links TRBV28 to TRBJ1-5; D remains ambiguous. Germline CDR1 is MDHEN and CDR2 is SYDVKM. V lost 5 bases and J lost 5, with 19 bases in between. This CDR3 is built from 16 residues. CDR3 sequence (DNA): TGTGCCAGCAGTCCGACGACATGGTTCGGGGATCAGCCCCAGCATTTT. Translating it yields CASSPTTWFGDQPQHF.

The chain joins TRBV4-1 to TRBJ1-1, with TRBD1 matching 8 bases. Germline CDR1 and CDR2: MGHRA and YSYEKL. The CDR3 has 16 residues. The trim removed 2 bases at V and 0 bases at J, leaving 5 bases unmatched. The CDR3 here is CASSQSGTGVNTEAFF. The CDR3 DNA follows: TGCGCCAGCAGCCAATCCGGGACAGGCGTGAACACTGAAGCTTTCTTT.

The chain uses TRBV24-1 and TRBJ1-1; 8 positions match TRBD1. The CDR3 runs 15 residues. Germline trimming cut 3 bases from V and 2 bases from J; bases unmatched to any gene: 4. CDR1 and CDR2 from the germline V gene are KGHDR and SFDVKD. The CDR3 sequence is CATSDPGQGNTEAFF. The CDR3 bases are TGTGCCACCAGTGATCCTGGACAGGGTAACACTGAAGCTTTCTTT.

This chain links TRBV5-1 with TRBJ2-3, with 7 bases identical to TRBD2. Germline V gene lookup returns CDR1 SGHRS and CDR2 YFSETQ. V gave up 0 bases and J gave up 0 bases; unmatched junction bases: 4. CDR3 length: 16 residues. CDR3 region: CASSLAWGGSTDTQYF. CDR3 DNA sequence: TGCGCCAGCAGCTTGGCTTGGGGGGGTAGCACAGATACGCAGTATTTT.

Details on this clone: Other nucleotide sequences from this sample produce the same CDR3. V usage is TRBV5-4 and J usage is TRBJ2-1, with TRBD2 matching over 8 bases. Germline V lookup: CDR1 SGHNT, CDR2 YYREEE (reference sequence). This CDR3 spans 15 amino acids. Trimming removed 4 bases from V and 3 bases from J; junction bases left unmatched: 6. CDR3 bases: TGTGCCAGCAGCCTAGCCAGCGGGAGCTACAATGAGCAGTTCTTC. Translated: CASSLASGSYNEQFF.

This clone was picked up a small number of times. The chain combines TRBV27 with TRBJ1-6; tentative D call: TRBD1 (5 bases). The V end was cut by 6 bases, the J end by 2 bases, with 11 bases between. Germline V gene sequence: CDR1 MNHEY, CDR2 SMNVEV (reference sequence). The CDR3 length is 15 residues. Here the CDR3 DNA reads TGTGCCAGCAGCAATGGGGCGGCCTATAATTCACCCCTCCACTTT. It encodes CASSNGAAYNSPLHF.

The chain uses TRBV27 and TRBJ1-1; 7 bases align to TRBD1. The CDR3 totals 15 residues. Germline CDR1 MNHEY, CDR2 SMNVEV (reference sequence). V was clipped by 5 bases and J by 4 bases; unmatched bases: 10. Written as DNA, the CDR3 is TGTGCCAGCAGTACCTACCACAGGGGAGGCACTGAAGCTTTCTTT. It yields the protein CASSTYHRGGTEAFF.

The genes are TRBV3-1 (or the pseudogene TRBV3-2) and TRBJ1-2; D is unresolved. V lost 4 bases and J 0 bases, leaving 6 bases between the germline ends. The CDR3 loop spans 13 amino acids. Germline V gene sequence: CDR1 LGHDT, CDR2 YNNKEL (reference sequence). The CDR3 is CASSPTANYGYTF. The CDR3 coding sequence is TGTGCCAGCAGCCCAACAGCTAACTATGGCTACACCTTC.

The chain is built from TRBV5-1 and TRBJ2-3, with a weak D call TRBD1 (6 bases). The CDR3 totals 16 residues. V lost 0 bases, J lost 2 bases, and 13 bases lay in between. Germline V gene data show CDR1 as SGHRS and CDR2 as YFSETQ. CDR3 DNA sequence: TGCGCCAGCAGCTTGGAGTACAGGGTATCCACAGATACGCAGTATTTT. This translates into CASSLEYRVSTDTQYF.

The chain has TRBV4-2 and TRBJ2-2, with D maybe TRBD1 (7 bases). Looked up from germline, CDR1 is LGHNA and CDR2 is YNFKEQ. V was shortened by 1 base and J by 0 bases, with 12 bases between the two germline ends. CDR3 size: 17 residues. CDR3 amino acids: CASSQGVRGANTGELFF. The CDR3 region has the DNA TGTGCCAGCAGCCAAGGCGTCAGGGGGGCGAACACCGGGGAGCTGTTTTTT.

The CDR3 nucleotides read TGTGCCAGCAGTTATTATCGCGGTTCCTCCTACAATGAGCAGTTCTTC. Its protein product is CASSYYRGSSYNEQFF. The rearrangement links TRBV6-2 or TRBV6-3 to TRBJ2-1, with D hard to call. Germline lookup yields CDR1 MNHEY and CDR2 SVGEGT. Trimming shortened V by 3 bases and J by 0 bases, and 12 bases separated the two germline ends. The CDR3 is made up of 16 amino acids.

V is TRBV4-2 and J is TRBJ2-5; TRBD1 might be the D (6 bases). CDR3 length: 14 amino acids. The V gene's germline CDR1 is LGHNA and CDR2 YNFKEQ. Trimming took off 1 base at V and 5 bases at J, with 11 bases between the two ends. The CDR3 protein is CASSQAPGDETQYF. CDR3 bases: TGTGCCAGCAGCCAAGCTCCAGGGGACGAGACCCAGTACTTC.

This clone has just one count. The genes are TRBV6-1 and TRBJ1-5; weak D call: TRBD1 (6 bases). Germline CDR1 is MNHNS and CDR2 is SASEGT. Deletions cut 0 bases from V and 6 bases from J, with 12 bases between. This CDR3 has 15 amino acids. CDR3: CASSEAGGATQPQHF. The CDR3 DNA follows: TGTGCCAGCAGTGAAGCTGGGGGGGCGACTCAGCCCCAGCATTTT.

This clone has a single count. The chain is built from TRBV6-4 and TRBJ2-3; D gene uncertain. This CDR3 is 14 amino acids long. Between the trimmed V and J ends, which lost 3 bases and 4 bases, there was a span of 11 bases. Germline V gives CDR1 MRHNA, CDR2 SNTAGT. CDR3 in amino acids: CASSEHRLSDTQYF. Written as DNA, the CDR3 is TGTGCCAGCAGTGAGCACCGCCTTTCAGATACGCAGTATTTT.